Each of the 25 T cell receptor beta chains below was sequenced from the same sample in a study of follicular helper T cells after annual influenza vaccination (dated by TCRdb to about 2017). Library method: the immunoSEQ multiplex PCR assay. Imported from immuneACCESS, the table was reduced by TCRdb to in-frame sequences with V and J called. These copies leave out some clones; in studies compared against another copy, an unresolved V gene accounts for under half, and the cause of the remainder is not known. Counted in this sample were 6,500 to 7,500 clones; over 75% of them appeared once. The ten largest make up under 0.6% of the sample. The sample's time point, from its label and the paper: 2015-2016 season, 7 days after influenza vaccination. Sequences were derived from CXCR5- memory CD4+ T cells sorted from blood, sampled 7 days after influenza vaccination. In light of the paper, this sample's cell subset or site label describes: CXCR5- memory CD4 T cells. These receptors all stem from an adult who received the influenza vaccine.

The chain links TRBV19 to TRBJ1-4, with D hard to call. This CDR3 has 16 amino acids. The germline V gene has CDR1 LNHDA and CDR2 SQIVND (reference sequence). Trimming pared 3 bases from V and 6 bases from J, leaving 17 bases between. CDR3 bases: TGTGCCAGTAGTATCGATTCCTCACCGCCGGATGAAAAACTGTTTTTT. It codes for CASSIDSSPPDEKLFF.

The chain has TRBV7-3 and TRBJ1-2; maybe TRBD1 (5 bases). Trimming removed 5 bases from V and 4 bases from J, with 17 bases in between. There are 15 residues in the CDR3. Germline CDR1 SGHTA, CDR2 FQGTGA. The CDR3 protein is CASSTSAGPRYGYTF. The CDR3, as DNA: TGTGCCAGCAGCACAAGCGCGGGGCCTCGCTATGGCTACACCTTC.

The gene calls are TRBV19 and TRBJ2-7, with D perhaps TRBD2 (6 bases). There are 15 residues in the CDR3. V lost 5 bases to trimming and J lost 2 bases, with 16 bases between them. From germline, CDR1 is LNHDA and CDR2 SQIVND (reference sequence). The CDR3 DNA is TGTGCCAGTAGTCCCACGGGAGACGTCACCTACGAGCAGTACTTC. This translates into CASSPTGDVTYEQYF.

This clone showed up just a few times. This sequence joins TRBV19 and TRBJ2-6; D is unclear. Germline loops: CDR1 LNHDA, CDR2 SQIVND (reference sequence). V was trimmed by 2 bases and J by 1 base, leaving 12 bases between them. There are 17 residues in the CDR3. CDR3 loop: CASSIPRPGSGANVLTF. The CDR3, as DNA: TGTGCCAGTAGTATACCCCGTCCGGGTTCTGGGGCCAACGTCCTGACTTTC.

V usage is TRBV5-1 and J usage is TRBJ1-1; the match to TRBD1 covers 8 bases. The V gene end was trimmed by 2 bases and the J gene end by 2 bases; junction bases not matched to a gene: 8. The CDR3 loop spans 16 amino acids. In germline, CDR1 is SGHRS, CDR2 YFSETQ. CDR3 protein: CASSLTQGAGNTEAFF. The CDR3 DNA reads TGCGCCAGCAGCTTAACCCAGGGGGCAGGAAACACTGAAGCTTTCTTT.

The chain has TRBV10-3 and TRBJ2-2; D is unclear. Germline CDR1 ENHRY, CDR2 SYGVKD. The CDR3 runs 13 residues. The ends were cut back, 8 bases at V and 4 bases at J, with 11 bases in the middle. The CDR3 DNA is TGTGCCATCTGCCCTACGGGCACCGGGGAGCTGTTTTTT. It encodes CAICPTGTGELFF.

This chain connects TRBV25-1 to TRBJ1-1; no firm D call. CDR3 length equals 11 residues. Germline V gene sequence: CDR1 MGHDK, CDR2 SYGVNS. Trimming left V 6 bases short and J 1 base short, with 3 bases between. Written as DNA, the CDR3 is TGTGCCAGCAGAGAGAACACTGAAGCTTTCTTT. Its protein is CASRENTEAFF.

This clone has only a few counts. The chain links TRBV5-1 to TRBJ2-1, with 10 nucleotides matching TRBD2. V was pared by 3 bases and J by 3 bases, with 6 bases of the junction left unmatched. This CDR3 comprises 16 residues. Germline CDR1 and CDR2: SGHRS and YFSETQ. This chain's CDR3 is CASSSVRTSGYNEQFF. Written as DNA, the CDR3 is TGCGCCAGCAGCTCGGTGAGGACTAGCGGCTACAATGAGCAGTTCTTC.

This rearrangement joins TRBV15 to TRBJ1-1; no definite D call. The CDR3 extends over 15 amino acids. Germline CDR1 and CDR2: LNHNV and YYDKDF (reference sequence). Trimming cost V 1 base and J 5 bases, with 14 bases left between them. CDR3 sequence (DNA): TGTGCCACCAGCAGAGCTAAACAGATGAGGACTGAAGCTTTCTTT. Translating it yields CATSRAKQMRTEAFF.

The count of this clone is one. DNA for the CDR3: TGTGCCAGCAGTGAAAGCTCGCACCCCTTCTATGGCTACACCTTC. The encoded protein is CASSESSHPFYGYTF. The chain combines TRBV6-1 with TRBJ1-2; D is uncertain. The CDR3 sequence is 15 residues long. Trimming removed 2 bases at V and 4 bases at J, with 14 bases between. From germline, CDR1 is MNHNS and CDR2 SASEGT.

This clone has only a few counts. The J gene is TRBJ1-1, the V gene TRBV2; 10 bases agree with TRBD1. V shed 6 bases, J shed 6 bases, and the junction held 7 bases outside the gene matches. Per the germline V gene, CDR1 is SNHLY and CDR2 is FYNNEI. CDR3 length equals 14 residues. CDR3 protein: CASRRGTGDPEAFF. CDR3 nucleotides: TGTGCCAGCAGGAGAGGGACAGGGGACCCTGAAGCTTTCTTT.

This sequence joins TRBV5-6 and TRBJ1-1; 7 positions match TRBD1. CDR1 is SGHDT, CDR2 YYEEEE, per germline. CDR3 length equals 15 residues. After removal of 4 bases from V and 0 bases from J, the junction contained 6 bases not matched to a gene. In DNA form, the CDR3 reads TGTGCCAGCAGCACACAGGGGAATATGAACACTGAAGCTTTCTTT. It translates to CASSTQGNMNTEAFF.

The chain recombines TRBV29-1 with TRBJ2-7; 9 bases map to TRBD1. This CDR3 has 14 residues. Unmatched junction bases numbered 7, after V lost 6 bases and J lost 1 base. From germline, CDR1 is SQVTM and CDR2 ANQGSEA. CDR3 residues: CSVSGTGSSYEQYF. DNA for the CDR3: TGCAGCGTATCCGGGACAGGGTCGTCCTACGAGCAGTACTTC.

V usage is TRBV7-2 and J usage is TRBJ2-3, with 8 bases that match TRBD2. With V trimmed by 0 bases and J by 4 bases, 3 bases remained unmatched. The germline V gene encodes CDR1 SGHTA and CDR2 FQGNSA. The CDR3 totals 15 residues. CDR3 sequence reads: CASSLARLAPDTQYF. In DNA form, the CDR3 reads TGTGCCAGCAGCTTAGCTCGACTAGCGCCAGATACGCAGTATTTT.

This CDR3 is CASSLGTANTEAFF. In DNA form, the CDR3 reads TGTGCCAGCAGCTTGGGGACAGCGAACACTGAAGCTTTCTTT. V is TRBV5-6 and J is TRBJ1-1; TRBD1 is a possible D gene (6 bases). Trimming took 0 bases from V and 1 from J, leaving 7 bases between them. The V gene's germline CDR1 is SGHDT and CDR2 YYEEEE. CDR3 length: 14 amino acids.

The V and J genes are TRBV5-1 and TRBJ2-3; perhaps TRBD1 as D (6 bases). CDR3 size: 16 residues. Germline-derived CDR1 and CDR2 are SGHRS and YFSETQ. V lost 1 base to trimming and J lost 0 bases, with 12 bases between them. DNA for the CDR3: TGCGCCAGCAGCTTGATGGACAGAGATAGCACAGATACGCAGTATTTT. Encoded protein: CASSLMDRDSTDTQYF.

The rearrangement links TRBV5-1 to TRBJ2-7; a weak D match, TRBD1 (5 bases). The germline gives CDR1 SGHRS, CDR2 YFSETQ. CDR3 length: 14 residues. Trimming took 4 bases from V and 3 from J, leaving 14 bases between them. The CDR3 DNA reads as TGCGCCAGCAGCGCCAGACAGCGAGGCTACGAGCAGTACTTC. Translating it yields CASSARQRGYEQYF.

The genes are TRBV7-2 and TRBJ2-7; D gene uncertain. Trimming removed 7 bases from V and 6 bases from J, with 19 bases in between. Germline V lookup: CDR1 SGHTA, CDR2 FQGNSA. This CDR3 has 14 residues. CDR3 DNA: TGTGCCAGCACTCCGTCCGGCCGAAGCAGCGAGCAGTACTTC. The encoded protein is CASTPSGRSSEQYF.

The V call is TRBV5-6, the J call TRBJ1-5; possibly TRBD1 for D (5 bases). Trimming took 0 bases from V and 7 from J, leaving 5 bases between them. There are 12 residues in the CDR3. The germline CDR1 and CDR2 sequences are SGHDT and YYEEEE. The chain's CDR3 is CASSLEGQPQHF. Here the CDR3 DNA reads TGTGCCAGCAGCTTGGAGGGGCAGCCCCAGCATTTT.

The chain is built from TRBV4-3 and TRBJ1-6, with 9 bases matching TRBD1. Trimming removed 2 bases from V and 9 bases from J; junction bases left unmatched: 11. The length of the CDR3 is 17 residues. CDR1 LGHNA and CDR2 YSLEER come from the germline V gene. The CDR3 sequence: CASSQLSVGTGISPLHF. As DNA, the CDR3 is TGCGCCAGCAGCCAACTTTCGGTGGGGACAGGGATTTCACCCCTCCACTTT.

This chain links TRBV19 with TRBJ1-3, with unresolved D. This CDR3 contains 15 residues. V was cut by 6 bases and J by 0 bases, with 12 bases left in between. CDR1 and CDR2 (germline): LNHDA, SQIVND (reference sequence). CDR3 coding DNA: TGTGCCAGTAGCCGTATAGACAACTCTGGAAACACCATATATTTT. It encodes CASSRIDNSGNTIYF.

V usage is TRBV6-1 and J usage is TRBJ1-3, with a weak D call TRBD1 (5 bases). The CDR3 runs 14 residues. V was shortened by 5 bases and J by 4 bases, with 12 bases between the two germline ends. From germline, CDR1 is MNHNS and CDR2 SASEGT. This CDR3 reads CASSLRDSGNTIYF. As DNA, the CDR3 is TGTGCCAGCAGTCTCCGGGACTCGGGAAACACCATATATTTT.

The V and J genes are TRBV4-3 and TRBJ1-1, with D hard to call. This CDR3 is 14 amino acids long. The germline V gene encodes CDR1 LGHNA and CDR2 YSLEER. V dropped 1 base and J dropped 3 bases, with 9 bases sitting between them. For the CDR3, the DNA is TGCGCCAGCAGCCAAGTGGGAAAAGACACTGAAGCTTTCTTT. It codes for CASSQVGKDTEAFF.

The rearrangement links TRBV5-4 to TRBJ2-3, with unresolved D. The V gene lost 0 bases and the J gene lost 4 bases, with 12 bases spanning the gap. This CDR3 has 15 amino acids. Germline values: CDR1 SGHNT, CDR2 YYREEE (reference sequence). As DNA, the CDR3 is TGTGCCAGCAGCTTGGGGGGTCCGGGCGCAGATACGCAGTATTTT. This gives the protein CASSLGGPGADTQYF. The variable domain in full, completed from reference TRBV5-4 and TRBJ2-3, reads ETGVTQSPTHLIKTRGQQVTLRCSSQSGHNTVSWYQQALGQGPQFIFQYYREEENGRGNFPPRFSGLQFPNYSSELNVNALELDDSALYLCASSLGGPGADTQYFGPGTRLTVL.

The chain has TRBV6-1 and TRBJ1-4; weak D call: TRBD1 (6 bases). The CDR3 covers 12 residues. Trimming took off 10 bases at V and 6 bases at J, with 12 bases between the two ends. Germline V gene lookup returns CDR1 MNHNS and CDR2 SASEGT. The CDR3 spells CATGTIDEKLFF. In nucleotides, the CDR3 is TGTGCCACCGGGACAATAGATGAAAAACTGTTTTTT.